One and the same sample provided the 2 T cell receptor beta chains below, sequenced in a study of blood T cell repertoires in COVID-19 (dated by TCRdb to 2018 to 2020). The protocol used for the library was the immunoSEQ multiplex PCR assay. Entries here come from immuneACCESS through TCRdb and include only in-frame sequences with V and J called. Some clones fail to appear in such tables; in the studies checked, an unresolved V gene covers under half of the shortfall, and the cause of the remainder is unknown. The sample table holds about 240,000 clones, of which more than 75% were seen once. The top ten hold around 3.3% of the sample. The material sequenced was PBMCs or T cells enriched from blood (not recorded which). These receptors were obtained from a woman between 40 and 55 years old with acute COVID-19.

The genes are TRBV7-3 and TRBJ1-1; tentatively, D is TRBD1 (5 bases). This CDR3 is 13 amino acids long. The germline gives CDR1 SGHTA, CDR2 FQGTGA. Trimming cost V 5 bases and J 1 base, with 8 bases left between them. The CDR3 sequence is CASSTGQNTEAFF. DNA for the CDR3: TGTGCCAGCAGCACAGGACAGAACACTGAAGCTTTCTTT.

The chain is built from TRBV5-1 and TRBJ2-7; D might be TRBD2 (6 bases). Germline V gives CDR1 SGHRS, CDR2 YFSETQ. Trimming removed 2 bases from V and 4 bases from J, with 10 bases in between. CDR3 size: 13 residues. CDR3 sequence: CASSLWGEYEQYF. CDR3 nucleotides: TGCGCCAGCAGCTTATGGGGGGAGTACGAGCAGTACTTC.